Listed here is a single T cell receptor beta chain. The V end lost 0 bases, the J end lost 4 bases, and 16 bases lay between the germline ends. Germline V gene sequence: CDR1 DFQATT, CDR2 SNEGSKA (reference sequence). CDR3 length: 17 amino acids. Sample-barcoded 5' priming and a J-beta primer mix drove a second PCR of 7 to 11 cycles. One entry per CDR3 protein, called by TCRdb with MiXCR from the 5' RACE reads. The sample has 800,000 to 1,300,000 distinct CDR3 sequences, around 27% seen once. This entry comes from a study of blood T cells in healthy people across ages. This sample also appeared in a second study, on T cells of mothers and their children.

V and J are TRBV20-1 and TRBJ1-6, with a possible D match to TRBD1 (6 bases). This receptor was taken from a girl under 10 years old in good health. The sequenced sample consisted of blood. The CDR3 spells CSARDGSGGPYNSPLHF. The DNA of the CDR3 is TGCAGTGCTAGAGATGGGTCCGGGGGGCCTTATAATTCACCCCTCCACTTT.